What follows is one T cell receptor beta chain and its context. The data belong to a study of blood T cell repertoires in COVID-19. There are 16 residues in the CDR3. Germline trimming cut 6 bases from V and 1 base from J; bases unmatched to any gene: 6. CDR1 and CDR2 from the germline V gene are KGHDR and SFDVKD. Profiling relied on immunoSEQ multiplex PCR, and the TCRdb table lists in-frame clones only, not all of them. Of around 320,000 clones listed, roughly nine tenths are singletons. Sequenced input: peripheral blood. The V call is TRBV24-1, the J call TRBJ2-2; TRBD1 matches 8 bases. The TCR sequence derives from a man aged 18 to 29 with active or convalescent COVID-19. The CDR3 loop is CATSPVDRGNTGELFF. The CDR3 bases are TGTGCCACCAGTCCCGTCGACAGGGGGAACACCGGGGAGCTGTTTTTT.